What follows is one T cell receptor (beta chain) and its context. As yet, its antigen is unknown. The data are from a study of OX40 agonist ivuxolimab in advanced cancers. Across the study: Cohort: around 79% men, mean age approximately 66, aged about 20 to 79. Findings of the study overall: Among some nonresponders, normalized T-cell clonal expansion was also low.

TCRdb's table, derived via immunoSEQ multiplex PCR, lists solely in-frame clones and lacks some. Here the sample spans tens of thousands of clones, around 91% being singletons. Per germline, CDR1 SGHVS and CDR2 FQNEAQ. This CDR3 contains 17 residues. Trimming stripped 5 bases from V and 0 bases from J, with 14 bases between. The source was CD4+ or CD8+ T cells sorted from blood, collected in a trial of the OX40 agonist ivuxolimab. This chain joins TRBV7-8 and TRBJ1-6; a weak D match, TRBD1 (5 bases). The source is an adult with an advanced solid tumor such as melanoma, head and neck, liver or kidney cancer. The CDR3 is CASSHTQASSYNSPLHF. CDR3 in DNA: TGTGCCAGCAGCCACACACAGGCAAGCTCCTATAATTCACCCCTCCACTTT.